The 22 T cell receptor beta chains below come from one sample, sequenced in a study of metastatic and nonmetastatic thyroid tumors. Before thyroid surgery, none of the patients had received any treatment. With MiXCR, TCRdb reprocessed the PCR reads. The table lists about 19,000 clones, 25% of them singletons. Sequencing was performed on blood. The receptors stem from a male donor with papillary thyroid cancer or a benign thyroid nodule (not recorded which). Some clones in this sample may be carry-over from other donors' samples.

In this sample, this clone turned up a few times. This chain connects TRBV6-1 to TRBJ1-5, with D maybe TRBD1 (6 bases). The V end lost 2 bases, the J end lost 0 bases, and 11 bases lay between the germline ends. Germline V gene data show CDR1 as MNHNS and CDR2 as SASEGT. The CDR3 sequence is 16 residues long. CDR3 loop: CASSERGGFSNQPQHF. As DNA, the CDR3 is TGTGCCAGCAGTGAAAGGGGGGGGTTTAGCAATCAGCCCCAGCATTTT.

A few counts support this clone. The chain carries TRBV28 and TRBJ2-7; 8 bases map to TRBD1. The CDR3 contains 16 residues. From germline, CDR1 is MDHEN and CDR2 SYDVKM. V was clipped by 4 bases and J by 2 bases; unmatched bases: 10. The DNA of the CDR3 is TGTGCCAGCAGTTCTCCCGGGACAGGAACAACCTACGAGCAGTACTTC. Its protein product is CASSSPGTGTTYEQYF.

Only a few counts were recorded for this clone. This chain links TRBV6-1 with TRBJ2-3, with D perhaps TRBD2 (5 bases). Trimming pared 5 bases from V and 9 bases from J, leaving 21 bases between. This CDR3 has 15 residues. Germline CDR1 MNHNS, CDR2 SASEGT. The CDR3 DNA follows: TGTGCCAGCAGTTCCCGGGAATCCCCGGCATACACGCAGTATTTT. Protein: CASSSRESPAYTQYF.

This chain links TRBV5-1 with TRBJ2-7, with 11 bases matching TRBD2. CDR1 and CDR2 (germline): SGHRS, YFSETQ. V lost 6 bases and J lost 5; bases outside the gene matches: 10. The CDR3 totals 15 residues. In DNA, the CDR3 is TGCGCCAGCATATATCTAGCGGGAGGCGGCAACGAGCAGTACTTC. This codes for CASIYLAGGGNEQYF.

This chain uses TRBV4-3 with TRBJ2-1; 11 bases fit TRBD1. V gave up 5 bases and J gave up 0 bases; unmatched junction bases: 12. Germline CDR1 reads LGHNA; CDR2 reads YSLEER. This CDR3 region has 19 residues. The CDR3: CASSLERGTGGGSYNEQFF. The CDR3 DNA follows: TGCGCCAGCAGCTTGGAGCGCGGGACAGGGGGTGGCTCCTACAATGAGCAGTTCTTC.

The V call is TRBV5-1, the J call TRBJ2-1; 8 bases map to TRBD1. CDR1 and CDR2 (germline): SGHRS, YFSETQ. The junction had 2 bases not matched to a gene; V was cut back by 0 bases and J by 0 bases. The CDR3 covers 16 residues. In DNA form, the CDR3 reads TGCGCCAGCAGCTTGGGAACAGGGGGCTCCTACAATGAGCAGTTCTTC. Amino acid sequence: CASSLGTGGSYNEQFF.

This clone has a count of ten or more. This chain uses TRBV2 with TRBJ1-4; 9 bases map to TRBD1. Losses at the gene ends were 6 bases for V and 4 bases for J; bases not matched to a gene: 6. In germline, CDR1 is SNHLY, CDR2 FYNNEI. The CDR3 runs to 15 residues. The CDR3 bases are TGTGCCAGCAGGGGAGGGACAGGGAGTAATGAAAAACTGTTTTTT. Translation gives CASRGGTGSNEKLFF.

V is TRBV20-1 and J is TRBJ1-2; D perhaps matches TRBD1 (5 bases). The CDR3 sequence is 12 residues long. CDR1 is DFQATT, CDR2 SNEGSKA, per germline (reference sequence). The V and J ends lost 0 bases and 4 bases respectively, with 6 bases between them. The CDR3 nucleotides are TGCAGTGCTAGAGATGACAGCTATGGCTACACCTTC. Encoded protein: CSARDDSYGYTF.

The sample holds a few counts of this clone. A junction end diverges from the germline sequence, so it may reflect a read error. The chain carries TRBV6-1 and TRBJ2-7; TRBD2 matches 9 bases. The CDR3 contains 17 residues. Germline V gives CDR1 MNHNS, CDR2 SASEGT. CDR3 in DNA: TGTGCCAGCAGTCCCATCCGCCGACTAGCGGACGCCTACGCGCAGTACTTC. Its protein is CASSPIRRLADAYAQYF.

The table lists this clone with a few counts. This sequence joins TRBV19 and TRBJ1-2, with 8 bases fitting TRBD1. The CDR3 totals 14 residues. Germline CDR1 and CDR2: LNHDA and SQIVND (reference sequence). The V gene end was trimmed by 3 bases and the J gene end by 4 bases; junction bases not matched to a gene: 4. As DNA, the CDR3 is TGTGCCAGTAGTATGGGGGACAGGAGCTATGGCTACACCTTC. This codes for CASSMGDRSYGYTF.

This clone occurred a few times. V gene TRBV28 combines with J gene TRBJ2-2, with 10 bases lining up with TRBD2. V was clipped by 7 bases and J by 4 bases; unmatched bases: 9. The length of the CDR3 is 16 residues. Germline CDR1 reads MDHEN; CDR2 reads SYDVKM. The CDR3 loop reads CASIFSGTSVTGELFF. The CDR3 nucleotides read TGTGCCAGCATTTTCTCCGGGACTAGCGTCACCGGGGAGCTGTTTTTT. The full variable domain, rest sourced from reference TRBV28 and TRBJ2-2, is DVKVTQSSRYLVKRTGEKVFLECVQDMDHENMFWYRQDPGLGLRLIYFSYDVKMKEKGDIPEGYSVSREKKERFSLILESASTNQTSMYLCASIFSGTSVTGELFFGEGSRLTVL.

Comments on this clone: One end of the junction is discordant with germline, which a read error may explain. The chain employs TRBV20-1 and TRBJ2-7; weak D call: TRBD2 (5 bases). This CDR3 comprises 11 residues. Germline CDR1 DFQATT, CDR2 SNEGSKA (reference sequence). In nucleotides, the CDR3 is TGCAGTACTAGATACTCCTACGATCAGTACTTC. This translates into CSTRYSYDQYF.

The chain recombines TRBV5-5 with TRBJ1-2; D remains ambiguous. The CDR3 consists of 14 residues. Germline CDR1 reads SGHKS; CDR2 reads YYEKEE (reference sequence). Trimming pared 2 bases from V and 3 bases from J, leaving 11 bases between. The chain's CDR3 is CASSLRATDYGYTF. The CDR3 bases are TGTGCCAGCAGCTTACGCGCCACGGACTATGGCTACACCTTC.

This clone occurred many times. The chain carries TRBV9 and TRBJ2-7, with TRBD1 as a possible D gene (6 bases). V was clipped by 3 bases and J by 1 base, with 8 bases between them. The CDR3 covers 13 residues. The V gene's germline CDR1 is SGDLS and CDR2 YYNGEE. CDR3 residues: CASSGGRSYEQYF. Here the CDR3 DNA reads TGTGCCAGCAGCGGGGGGCGGTCCTACGAGCAGTACTTC.

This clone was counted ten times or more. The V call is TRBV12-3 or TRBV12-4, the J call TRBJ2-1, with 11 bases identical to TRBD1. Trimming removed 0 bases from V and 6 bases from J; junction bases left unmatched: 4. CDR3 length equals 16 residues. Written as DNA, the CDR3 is TGTGCCAGCAGTTTAGCGGGGGGGACAGGGGGCAATGAGCAGTTCTTC. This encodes CASSLAGGTGGNEQFF.

The DNA of the CDR3 is TGCAGTGCTAGAGATAGCGGGAGCGATTACGAGCAGTACTTC. Its protein product is CSARDSGSDYEQYF. The V and J genes are TRBV20-1 and TRBJ2-7, with 9 bases matching TRBD2. V lost 0 bases and J lost 4; bases outside the gene matches: 4. Germline CDR1 DFQATT, CDR2 SNEGSKA (reference sequence). This CDR3 is 14 amino acids long.

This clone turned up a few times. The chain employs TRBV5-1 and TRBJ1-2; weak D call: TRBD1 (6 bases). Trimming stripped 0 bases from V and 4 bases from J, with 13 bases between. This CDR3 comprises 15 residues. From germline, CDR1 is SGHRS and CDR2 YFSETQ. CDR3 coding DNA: TGCGCCAGCAGCTTGGACAGGGCGAGAAGCTATGGCTACACCTTC. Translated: CASSLDRARSYGYTF. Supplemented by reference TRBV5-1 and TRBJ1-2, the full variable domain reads KAGVTQTPRYLIKTRGQQVTLSCSPISGHRSVSWYQQTPGQGLQFLFEYFSETQRNKGNFPGRFSGRQFSNSRSEMNVSTLELGDSALYLCASSLDRARSYGYTFGSGTRLTVV.

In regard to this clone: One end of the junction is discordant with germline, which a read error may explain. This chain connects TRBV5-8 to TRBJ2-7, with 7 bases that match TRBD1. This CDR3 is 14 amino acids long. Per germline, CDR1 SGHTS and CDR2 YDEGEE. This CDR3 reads CAGSFRGPTYEQYF. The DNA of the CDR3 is TGTGCCGGCAGCTTTAGGGGGCCGACCTACGAGCAGTACTTC.

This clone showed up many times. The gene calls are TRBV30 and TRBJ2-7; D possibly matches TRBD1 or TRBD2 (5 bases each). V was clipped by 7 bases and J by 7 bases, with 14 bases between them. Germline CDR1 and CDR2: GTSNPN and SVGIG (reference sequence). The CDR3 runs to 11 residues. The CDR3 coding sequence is TGTGCCTACTTGGGGGTTCGGGAGCAGTACTTC. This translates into CAYLGVREQYF.

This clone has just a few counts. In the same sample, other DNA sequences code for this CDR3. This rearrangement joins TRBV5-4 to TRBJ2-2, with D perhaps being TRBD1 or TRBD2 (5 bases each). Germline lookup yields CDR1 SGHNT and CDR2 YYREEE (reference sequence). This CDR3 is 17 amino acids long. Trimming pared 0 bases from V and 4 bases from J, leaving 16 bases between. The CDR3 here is CASSLGTGRRGTGELFF. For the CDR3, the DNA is TGTGCCAGCAGCTTGGGGACGGGGCGGCGAGGCACCGGGGAGCTGTTTTTT.

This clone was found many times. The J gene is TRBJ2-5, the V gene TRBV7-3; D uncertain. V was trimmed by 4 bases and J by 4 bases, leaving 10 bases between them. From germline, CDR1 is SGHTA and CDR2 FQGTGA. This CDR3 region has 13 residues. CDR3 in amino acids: CASSYGSGETQYF. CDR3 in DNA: TGTGCCAGCAGCTACGGATCCGGAGAGACCCAGTACTTC.

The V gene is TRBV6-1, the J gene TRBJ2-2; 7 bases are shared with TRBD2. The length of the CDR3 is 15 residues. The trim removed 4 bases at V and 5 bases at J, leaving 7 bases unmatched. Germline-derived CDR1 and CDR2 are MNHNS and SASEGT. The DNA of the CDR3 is TGTGCCAGCAGTGGTCTGCAGGGAGGGACCGGGGAGCTGTTTTTT. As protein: CASSGLQGGTGELFF.